The entry below gives a single TCR beta chain sequence along with its context. The antigen this receptor binds is unknown. Per-base quality was not reported, and no clone a single base away is much larger than it. The data were obtained in a study of blood T cell repertoires in COVID-19 (dated by TCRdb to between 2020 and 2021). A note on the overall study: Samples covering the acute and convalescent phases of COVID-19 were provided by collaborators in the United States, Italy and Spain. Deeply sampled blood TCRbeta repertoires from subjects exposed to, actively infected with, or recovered from COVID-19 were included in the dataset. A de-identified subject ID, COVID-19 status, age in years and sex were almost always included in the sample metadata. A freely available public database, intended as a resource for researchers studying the immune response to SARS-CoV-2, is where the repertoires were released. The material from the prospective study consisted of cDNA or gDNA derived from T cells, B-cell-depleted T cells, or PBMCs. Where available, HLA class I and class II types were obtained from metadata supplied by the sample provider rather than from assay-based typing. The samples were drawn from the first 160 participants of the ongoing ImmuneRACE study and from 1,254 subjects provided by 6 global collaborators.

TCRbeta CDR3 regions were amplified from genomic DNA by means of the immunoSEQ Assay, a bias-controlled multiplex PCR. As for the authors' bioinformatics: The number of nucleated cells in each sample was estimated from the amplification of reference gene primers within the assay. To quantify the absolute abundance of each unique TCRbeta CDR3 rearrangement, sequence reads were collapsed and filtered. Productive Simpson clonality was computed per sample as the square root of Simpson's diversity index over productive rearrangements. In its TCRdb copy, this immuneACCESS table keeps in-frame sequences only and misses some clones. Where compared with another copy, unresolved V genes explain less than half of these, and the others have no known cause. V, J and clone size derive from that table, while D and trimming were established from the DNA sequence. This sample has 98,000 or so clones in its table, and 88% of those were observed once. Together, the top ten hold about 2.2% of the sample.

Whole blood was collected in K2EDTA tubes by collaborating institutions according to the institutions' own protocols. Collaborator samples were shipped for TCRbeta analysis as frozen whole blood, isolated PBMCs, or DNA extracted from either sample type. V trim: 5 bases; J trim: 3 bases; unmatched bases: 16. Sequences SEHNR (CDR1) and FQNEAQ (CDR2) are obtained from the germline V gene (reference sequence). From its cysteine to its phenylalanine, the CDR3 spans 18 amino acids. Only the CDR3 part of the read is kept: 54 bases, read in frame from the first base. The full study reports these points: The quantity of clinical and demographic metadata differed by source and by participant and was supplied without curation.

The chain uses TRBV7-9 and TRBJ2-3; the junction holds 8 bases that match TRBD1. The receptor comes from a human donor in a cohort sampled during active COVID-19. Material for sequencing was peripheral blood. The CDR3 has the sequence CASSRQGARPGLTDTQYF. The sequence in DNA is TGTGCCAGCAGCCGTCAGGGGGCGCGACCTGGATTAACAGATACGCAGTATTTT.